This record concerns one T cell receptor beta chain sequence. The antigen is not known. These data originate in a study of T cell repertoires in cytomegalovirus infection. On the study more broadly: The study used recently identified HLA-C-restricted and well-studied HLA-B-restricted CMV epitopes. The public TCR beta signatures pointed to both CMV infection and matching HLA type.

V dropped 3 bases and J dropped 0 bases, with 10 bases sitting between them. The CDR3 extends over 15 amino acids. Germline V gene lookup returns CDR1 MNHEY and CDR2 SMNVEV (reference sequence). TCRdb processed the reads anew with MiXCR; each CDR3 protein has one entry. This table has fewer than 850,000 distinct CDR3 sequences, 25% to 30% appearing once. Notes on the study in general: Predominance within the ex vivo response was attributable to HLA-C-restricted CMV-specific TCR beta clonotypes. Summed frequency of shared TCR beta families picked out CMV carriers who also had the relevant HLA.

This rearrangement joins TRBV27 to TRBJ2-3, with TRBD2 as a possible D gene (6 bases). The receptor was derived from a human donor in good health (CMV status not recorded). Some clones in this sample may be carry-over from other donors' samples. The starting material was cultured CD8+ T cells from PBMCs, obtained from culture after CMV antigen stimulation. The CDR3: CASSLEGHSTDTQYF. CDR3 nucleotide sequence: TGTGCCAGCAGTTTGGAGGGGCACAGCACAGATACGCAGTATTTT.